Below are 18 T cell receptor beta chains sequenced from a single sample in a study of blood T cell repertoires in COVID-19. Using immunoSEQ multiplex PCR, the repertoire was profiled, and TCRdb retains in-frame clones only, with some absent. Here the sample spans about 180,000 clones, approximately 83% being singletons. The specimen sequenced was peripheral blood. Every receptor here comes from a man in his 60s with acute or convalescent COVID-19.

The V and J genes are TRBV7-2 and TRBJ2-4; 7 nucleotides align to TRBD1. Unmatched junction bases numbered 3, after V lost 1 base and J lost 9 bases. This CDR3 is 13 amino acids long. Per germline, CDR1 SGHTA and CDR2 FQGNSA. The CDR3 coding sequence is TGTGCCAGCAGCTTAGTGGGACAGACCATTCAGTACTTC. Its translation is CASSLVGQTIQYF.

V gene TRBV7-3 combines with J gene TRBJ1-5, with a tentative D call TRBD1 (5 bases). Per germline, CDR1 SGHTA and CDR2 FQGTGA. The germline V and J ends were trimmed by 1 base and 7 bases, with 8 bases remaining between them. This CDR3 region has 13 residues. DNA for the CDR3: TGTGCCAGCAGCTTAAATCAGGGCCAGCCCCAGCATTTT. Amino acids: CASSLNQGQPQHF.

This clone was observed a few times. The chain combines TRBV28 with TRBJ2-1; 9 bases are shared with TRBD2. J gave up 10 bases and V 2 bases, and 9 bases lay outside the gene matches. Germline values: CDR1 MDHEN, CDR2 SYDVKM. CDR3 length equals 15 residues. The CDR3 is CASSLAAGGSPEQFF. CDR3 in DNA: TGTGCCAGCAGTTTAGCAGCGGGAGGCTCTCCCGAGCAGTTCTTC.

This clone was counted once. V usage is TRBV13 and J usage is TRBJ1-3; 10 bases are shared with TRBD1. The CDR3 is made up of 20 amino acids. Germline CDR1 reads PRHDT; CDR2 reads FYEKMQ (reference sequence). Trimming cost V 3 bases and J 4 bases; bases outside gene matches: 18. This chain's CDR3 is CASSFPGQGGSHWSGNTIYF. The CDR3 DNA reads as TGTGCCAGCAGCTTCCCTGGACAGGGGGGCTCTCACTGGAGCGGAAACACCATATATTTT.

The chain employs TRBV27 and TRBJ2-7, with a tentative D call TRBD1 (6 bases). Germline V CDR1 and CDR2: MNHEY, SMNVEV (reference sequence). V was trimmed by 8 bases and J by 4 bases, leaving 18 bases between them. The CDR3 sequence is 14 residues long. CDR3 protein: CASRPNRVSYEQYF. CDR3 coding DNA: TGTGCCAGCCGACCAAACAGGGTTTCATACGAGCAGTACTTC.

This chain uses TRBV29-1 with TRBJ2-7; a weak D match, TRBD1 (6 bases). CDR1 and CDR2 (germline): SQVTM, ANQGSEA. V dropped 6 bases and J dropped 3 bases, with 9 bases sitting between them. The CDR3 has 11 residues. CDR3 in DNA: TGCAGCGTAGGGACACTCTACGAGCAGTACTTC. Amino acid sequence: CSVGTLYEQYF.

The chain uses TRBV7-9 and TRBJ1-4; D might be TRBD1 (6 bases). This CDR3 comprises 14 residues. V lost 5 bases, J lost 5 bases, and 12 bases lay in between. Germline CDR1 is SEHNR and CDR2 is FQNEAQ (reference sequence). The CDR3 reads CASSPGQNNEKLFF. The CDR3 bases are TGTGCCAGCAGCCCCGGACAGAACAATGAAAAACTGTTTTTT. Using reference TRBV7-9 and TRBJ1-4 for the parts outside the CDR3, the full variable domain is DTGVSQNPRHKITKRGQNVTFRCDPISEHNRLYWYRQTLGQGPEFLTYFQNEAQLEKSRLLSDRFSAERPKGSFSTLEIQRTEQGDSAMYLCASSPGQNNEKLFFGSGTQLSVL.

The chain carries TRBV7-9 and TRBJ1-1; D call uncertain. Per the germline V gene, CDR1 is SEHNR and CDR2 is FQNEAQ (reference sequence). The CDR3 is 14 residues long. With 7 bases removed from V and 1 base from J, the gap between germline ends came to 13 bases. The CDR3, as DNA: TGTGCCAGCATCCCCCCAGGAGGGAACACTGAAGCTTTCTTT. Protein: CASIPPGGNTEAFF.

This clone was seen a few times. This chain connects TRBV28 to TRBJ2-1; D possibly corresponds to TRBD2 (6 bases). This CDR3 region has 14 residues. Germline-derived CDR1 and CDR2 are MDHEN and SYDVKM. Trimming removed 7 bases from V and 1 base from J, with 11 bases in between. DNA of the CDR3: TGTGCCAGCAACCTGGGGGGTTCCTACAATGAGCAGTTCTTC. Translation: CASNLGGSYNEQFF. The variable domain in full, with the rest retrieved from reference TRBV28 and TRBJ2-1, is DVKVTQSSRYLVKRTGEKVFLECVQDMDHENMFWYRQDPGLGLRLIYFSYDVKMKEKGDIPEGYSVSREKKERFSLILESASTNQTSMYLCASNLGGSYNEQFFGPGTRLTVL.

The CDR3 DNA reads TGTGCCAGCAGTTTAACCGGGACACTTAATCAGCCCCAGCATTTT. Residues: CASSLTGTLNQPQHF. This chain connects TRBV28 to TRBJ1-5; TRBD1 is a possible D gene (6 bases). This CDR3 region has 15 residues. V dropped 2 bases and J dropped 4 bases, with 12 bases sitting between them. Germline CDR1 is MDHEN and CDR2 is SYDVKM.

V is TRBV4-3 and J is TRBJ2-7; D possibly corresponds to TRBD2 (6 bases). The V and J ends lost 0 bases and 2 bases respectively, with 20 bases between them. This CDR3 is 18 amino acids long. Germline CDR1 reads LGHNA; CDR2 reads YSLEER. This CDR3 is CASSQDLRSGVGAYEQYF. The CDR3 DNA is TGCGCCAGCAGCCAAGATCTGCGATCGGGGGTCGGGGCCTACGAGCAGTACTTC.

The gene calls are TRBV4-2 and TRBJ2-6; D gene unclear. The CDR3 consists of 16 residues. Trimming took off 1 base at V and 0 bases at J, with 7 bases between the two ends. Germline lookup yields CDR1 LGHNA and CDR2 YNFKEQ. In DNA, the CDR3 is TGTGCCAGCAGCCAAGTTTCCATCTCTGGGGCCAACGTCCTGACTTTC. It specifies CASSQVSISGANVLTF.

The chain couples TRBV2 to TRBJ1-2, with D perhaps matching TRBD1 (6 bases). The CDR3 has 14 amino acids. The germline V gene encodes CDR1 SNHLY and CDR2 FYNNEI. V was pared by 0 bases and J by 1 base, with 6 bases between. For the CDR3, the DNA is TGTGCCAGCAGTGAAGCGGGACATAACTATGGCTACACCTTC. It codes for CASSEAGHNYGYTF.

The chain joins TRBV4-2 to TRBJ2-1, with 8 bases identical to TRBD2. The CDR3 covers 16 residues. V trimming: 0 bases; J trimming: 4 bases; junction bases outside the gene matches: 5. CDR1 LGHNA and CDR2 YNFKEQ come from the germline V gene. The CDR3 spells CASSQDQRERYNEQFF. CDR3 in DNA: TGTGCCAGCAGCCAAGATCAGCGGGAGCGGTACAATGAGCAGTTCTTC.

The rearrangement links TRBV28 to TRBJ1-2, with 9 nucleotides matching TRBD1. The CDR3 contains 14 residues. V was clipped by 6 bases and J by 2 bases; unmatched bases: 4. The germline V gene has CDR1 MDHEN and CDR2 SYDVKM. CDR3 residues: CASRTGGANYGYTF. Here the CDR3 DNA reads TGTGCCAGCAGAACAGGGGGCGCAAACTATGGCTACACCTTC.

The chain joins TRBV7-9 to TRBJ2-7; TRBD1 is a possible D gene (6 bases). The germline CDR1 and CDR2 sequences are SEHNR and FQNEAQ (reference sequence). The CDR3 has 14 amino acids. The ends were cut back, 5 bases at V and 4 bases at J, with 15 bases in the middle. In nucleotides, the CDR3 is TGTGCCAGCAGCCCGACAGGATCCCCTTACGAGCAGTACTTC. Protein sequence: CASSPTGSPYEQYF. Filled out from reference TRBV7-9 and TRBJ2-7, the complete variable domain reads DTGVSQNPRHKITKRGQNVTFRCDPISEHNRLYWYRQTLGQGPEFLTYFQNEAQLEKSRLLSDRFSAERPKGSFSTLEIQRTEQGDSAMYLCASSPTGSPYEQYFGPGTRLTVT.

The chain carries TRBV28 and TRBJ2-7; 12 nucleotides line up with TRBD2. Trimming took 5 bases from V and 0 from J; bases not matched to a gene: 5. From germline, CDR1 is MDHEN and CDR2 SYDVKM. This CDR3 has 16 amino acids. CDR3: CASSAWTSGASYEQYF. CDR3 DNA sequence: TGTGCCAGCAGTGCCTGGACTAGCGGGGCCTCCTACGAGCAGTACTTC. Looking up the rest from reference TRBV28 and TRBJ2-7 gives the full variable domain: DVKVTQSSRYLVKRTGEKVFLECVQDMDHENMFWYRQDPGLGLRLIYFSYDVKMKEKGDIPEGYSVSREKKERFSLILESASTNQTSMYLCASSAWTSGASYEQYFGPGTRLTVT.

CDR3 coding DNA: TGTGCCAGCTCCCCGGGACAAGGATCTTCAGAGACCCAGTACTTC. It encodes CASSPGQGSSETQYF. This rearrangement joins TRBV18 to TRBJ2-5; D is possibly TRBD1 (6 bases). The CDR3 loop spans 15 amino acids. Germline-derived CDR1 and CDR2 are KGHSH and LQKENI. Trimming took off 6 bases at V and 4 bases at J, with 18 bases between the two ends.